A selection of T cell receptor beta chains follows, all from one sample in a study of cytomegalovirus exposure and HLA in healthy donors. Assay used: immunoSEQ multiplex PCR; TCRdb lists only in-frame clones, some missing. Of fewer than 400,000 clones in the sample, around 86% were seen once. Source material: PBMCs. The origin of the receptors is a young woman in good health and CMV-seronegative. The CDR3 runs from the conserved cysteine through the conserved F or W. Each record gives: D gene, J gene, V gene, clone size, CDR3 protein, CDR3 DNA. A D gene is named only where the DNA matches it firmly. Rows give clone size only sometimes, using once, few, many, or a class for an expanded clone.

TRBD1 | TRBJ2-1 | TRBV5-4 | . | CASSFWTGGNEQFF | TGTGCCAGCAGCTTTTGGACAGGGGGCAATGAGCAGTTCTTC
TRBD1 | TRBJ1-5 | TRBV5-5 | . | CASSLDRVAQPQHF | TGTGCCAGCAGCCTGGACAGGGTTGCACAGCCCCAGCATTTT
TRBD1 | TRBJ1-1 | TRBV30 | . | CAWSASGTGITEAFF | TGTGCCTGGAGCGCCTCCGGGACAGGCATTACTGAAGCTTTCTTT
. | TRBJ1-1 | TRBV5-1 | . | CASSAETGNTEAFF | TGCGCCAGCAGCGCGGAGACAGGGAACACTGAAGCTTTCTTT
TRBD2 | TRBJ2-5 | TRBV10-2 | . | CASLPRASGSGETQYF | TGCGCCAGCCTCCCTAGGGCTAGCGGGAGCGGGGAGACCCAGTACTTC
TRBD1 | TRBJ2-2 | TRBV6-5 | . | CASSYSTGMRTGELFF | TGTGCCAGCAGTTACTCGACAGGGATGAGGACCGGGGAGCTGTTTTTT
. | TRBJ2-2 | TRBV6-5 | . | CASSYSSRGGTGELFF | TGTGCCAGCAGTTACTCTTCTAGAGGAGGCACCGGGGAGCTGTTTTTT
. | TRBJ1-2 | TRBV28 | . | CASNNDRGYTF | TGTGCCAGCAACAATGACAGAGGCTACACCTTC
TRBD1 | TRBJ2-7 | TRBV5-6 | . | CASSLWGTDILAHDRQYF | TGTGCCAGCAGCTTGTGGGGGACAGACATTTTGGCCCATGATCGGCAGTACTTC
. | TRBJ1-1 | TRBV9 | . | CASSVGGTPLEAFF | TGTGCCAGCAGCGTAGGAGGGACACCCCTTGAAGCTTTCTTT
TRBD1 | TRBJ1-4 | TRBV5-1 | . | CASSSIGTGGEKLFF | TGCGCCAGCAGCTCGATTGGGACAGGGGGCGAAAAACTGTTTTTT
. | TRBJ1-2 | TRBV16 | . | CASRRRGNYGYTF | TGTGCCAGCAGACGCAGGGGTAACTATGGCTACACCTTC
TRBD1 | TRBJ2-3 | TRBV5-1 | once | CASSPGQGGPDTQYF | TGCGCCAGCAGCCCGGGACAGGGTGGGCCAGATACGCAGTATTTT
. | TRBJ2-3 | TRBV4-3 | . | CASSQDSSSGRIDTQYF | TGCGCCAGCAGCCAAGATTCTTCTTCAGGCAGGATAGATACGCAGTATTTT
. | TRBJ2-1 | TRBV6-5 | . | CASSTSDSYNEQFF | TGTGCCAGCAGTACTAGTGATTCCTACAATGAGCAGTTCTTC
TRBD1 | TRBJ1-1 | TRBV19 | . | CASSTSGGAGTEAFF | TGTGCCAGTAGTACCTCAGGGGGCGCAGGCACTGAAGCTTTCTTT
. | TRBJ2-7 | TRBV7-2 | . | CASSLASQEGGYEQYF | TGTGCCAGCAGCTTGGCTAGCCAGGAGGGTGGCTACGAGCAGTACTTC
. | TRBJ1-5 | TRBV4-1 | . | CASSGALSNQPQHF | TGCGCCAGCAGCGGAGCATTGAGCAATCAGCCCCAGCATTTT
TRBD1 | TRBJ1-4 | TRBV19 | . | CASSWGQTNEKLFF | TGTGCCAGTAGTTGGGGACAGACAAATGAAAAACTGTTTTTT
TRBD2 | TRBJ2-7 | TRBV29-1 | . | CSSSGSPGGEQYF | TGCAGCTCATCGGGATCTCCGGGGGGCGAGCAGTACTTC
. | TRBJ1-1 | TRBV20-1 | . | CSAGGVAEAFF | TGCAGTGCTGGGGGGGTGGCTGAAGCTTTCTTT
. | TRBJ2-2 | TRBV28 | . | CASSLFSTRVLTGELFF | TGTGCCAGCAGTTTATTTTCGACTCGGGTCCTGACCGGGGAGCTGTTTTTT
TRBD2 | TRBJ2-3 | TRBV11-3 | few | CASSLGFGGSGTQYF | TGTGCCAGCAGCTTAGGGTTCGGCGGGAGCGGTACGCAGTATTTT
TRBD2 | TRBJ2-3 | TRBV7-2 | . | CASSLLVGGRGADTQYF | TGTGCCAGCAGCTTGTTGGTGGGCGGGAGAGGAGCAGATACGCAGTATTTT
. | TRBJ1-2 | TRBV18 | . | CASSPGRDGYGYTF | TGTGCCAGCTCCCCTGGGAGGGACGGCTATGGCTACACCTTC
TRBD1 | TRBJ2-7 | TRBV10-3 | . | CANRGTGNNEQYF | TGTGCCAACAGGGGGACAGGGAACAACGAGCAGTACTTC
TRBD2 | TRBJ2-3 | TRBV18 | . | CASSPEFAGGKDTQYF | TGTGCCAGCTCACCAGAGTTTGCGGGGGGGAAAGATACGCAGTATTTT
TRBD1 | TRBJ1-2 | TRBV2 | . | CASSEPGQGYYGYTF | TGTGCCAGCAGTGAACCGGGACAGGGATACTATGGCTACACCTTC
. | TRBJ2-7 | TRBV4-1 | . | CASSQDGSYYEQYF | TGCGCCAGCAGCCAAGATGGCTCATACTACGAGCAGTACTTC
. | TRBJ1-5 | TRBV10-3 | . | CAISAHAGEGDQPQHF | TGTGCCATCAGTGCCCACGCAGGGGAAGGTGATCAGCCCCAGCATTTT
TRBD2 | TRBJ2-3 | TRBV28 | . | CASTTWGGADTQYF | TGTGCCAGCACCACGTGGGGGGGGGCAGATACGCAGTATTTT
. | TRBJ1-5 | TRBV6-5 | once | CASSYRVGGQPQHF | TGTGCCAGCAGTTATCGGGTGGGAGGTCAGCCCCAGCATTTT
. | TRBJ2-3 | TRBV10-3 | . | CAISPRTDTQYF | TGTGCCATCAGTCCCCGGACAGATACGCAGTATTTT
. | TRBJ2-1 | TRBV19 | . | CASSMGWGVNEQFF | TGTGCCAGTAGTATGGGATGGGGGGTCAATGAGCAGTTCTTC
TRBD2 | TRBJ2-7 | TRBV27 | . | CASSLAPLSGTSRYEQYF | TGTGCCAGCAGTTTGGCCCCACTCTCCGGGACTAGCCGCTACGAGCAGTACTTC
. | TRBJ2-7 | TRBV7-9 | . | CASSLRGSGPYEQYF | TGTGCCAGCAGCCTTCGGGGTAGCGGTCCCTACGAGCAGTACTTC
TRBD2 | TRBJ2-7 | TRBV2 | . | CASSGGTSGYEQYF | TGTGCCAGCAGTGGAGGGACTAGCGGCTACGAGCAGTACTTC
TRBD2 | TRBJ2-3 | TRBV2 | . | CASRTLAGGVTDTQYF | TGTGCCAGCAGGACCTTAGCGGGGGGGGTAACAGATACGCAGTATTTT
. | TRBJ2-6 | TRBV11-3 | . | CASSLQGANVLTF | TGTGCCAGCAGCTTACAAGGGGCCAACGTCCTGACTTTC
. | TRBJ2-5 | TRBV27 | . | CASTLGRGIAETQYF | TGTGCCAGCACCCTAGGAAGGGGGATAGCGGAGACCCAGTACTTC
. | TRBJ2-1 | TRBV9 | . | CASSAGTPRANEQFF | TGTGCCAGCAGCGCTGGGACACCCCGGGCCAATGAGCAGTTCTTC
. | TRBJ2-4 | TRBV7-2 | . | CASSLGWAAKNIQYF | TGTGCCAGCAGCTTAGGGTGGGCGGCCAAAAACATTCAGTACTTC
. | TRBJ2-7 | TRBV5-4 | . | CASSGGTASYEQYF | TGTGCCAGCAGCGGCGGGACAGCCTCCTACGAGCAGTACTTC
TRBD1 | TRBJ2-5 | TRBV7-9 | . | CASSLWAGGESGTQYF | TGTGCCAGCAGCCTTTGGGCAGGGGGCGAGTCTGGGACCCAGTACTTC
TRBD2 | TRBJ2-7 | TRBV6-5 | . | CASSNSGGLGYEQYF | TGTGCCAGCAGCAATAGCGGGGGACTTGGCTACGAGCAGTACTTC
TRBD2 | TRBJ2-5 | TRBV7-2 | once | CASSPGEGRETQYF | TGTGCCAGCAGCCCGGGGGAGGGCCGGGAGACCCAGTACTTC